This paragraph covers one TCR beta chain sequence. What it recognizes is unknown. Sequencing was performed with immunoSEQ multiplex PCR; in TCRdb, only in-frame clones are kept and a portion is missing. This table holds approximately 100,000 clones, 55% to 70% found once. This specimen comes from a study of shared clonotypes between healthy human individuals. Study observations and caveats: Across subsets, estimated richness was generally greater for naive than for memory populations.

CDR1 and CDR2 from the germline V gene are SGDLS and YYNGEE. The CDR3 contains 15 residues. V was shortened by 5 bases and J by 4 bases, with 19 bases between the two germline ends. The J gene is TRBJ2-7, the V gene TRBV9; D is perhaps TRBD2 (5 bases). Sequenced input: memory CD8+ T cells sorted from blood. The sample's subset: CD45RO+ cells pooled with CCR7-negative TemRA cells. This clonotype was sampled from a woman aged 25-40 years in good health. CDR3 sequence reads: CASRELGPFIYEQYF. CDR3 nucleotide sequence: TGTGCCAGCAGGGAACTAGGCCCGTTCATTTACGAGCAGTACTTC.